This T cell receptor (beta chain) was captured by sequencing in a study of blood T cells in healthy people across ages (dated by TCRdb to the mid-2010s). For the study in its entirety: In model experiments, template switching captured about one uniquely barcoded TCR beta cDNA molecule for every two T cells. Age-related changes in TCR beta repertoire diversity were measured in the study by deep sequencing normalized with unique cDNA molecular identifiers. Donors were grouped into four age groups: young (average 16 years), middle-aged (roughly 38), aged (62) and long-lived (approximately 78). To avoid experimental bias, donors of different ages were randomly spread across the sequencing lanes. Two additional independent replicas of 1 million unique cDNA reads from the same blood draw were analyzed for two donors (one aged 18 to 30 and one aged 80 or older). Study-wide findings and limitations: Compared with the aged group, the long-lived group had more naive CD4+ T cells, fewer expanded clones and increased TCR diversity, a pattern suggesting age selection. The percentage of naive T cells measured by flow cytometry correlated strongly with observed TCR beta diversity. Estimates of total diversity based on one million sequenced T cells were considered lower bounds and underestimates. Observed TCR beta diversity per million T cells fell roughly linearly with age, and a significant reduction was already apparent by age around 36. Conclusive comparison of naive and antigen-experienced compartments was prevented by the profiling of bulk unsorted PBMCs. Donor CMV infection status was unknown, potentially confounding age-related changes in expanded clonotypes.

Donors were about 36 systemically healthy Caucasian individuals from Russia aged roughly 6 to 100 years. Ten milliliters of peripheral blood were drawn from each donor into EDTA-treated Vacutainer tubes. Ficoll-Paque density-gradient centrifugation was used to isolate PBMCs, with at least 6.5 million per sample. Trizol reagent was used to extract total RNA from the PBMCs, yielding at least 6 micrograms per sample. For every donor, an aliquot of PBMCs went through flow cytometry to measure the percentages of naive CD45RAhigh/CD27high T cells. V is reduced by 3 bases and J by 2 bases, leaving a spacing of 15 bases between them. CDR1 and CDR2, looked up from the germline V gene, are SGHDT and YYEEEE. Reading from cysteine to phenylalanine, the CDR3 counts 15 amino acids. The kept DNA is CDR3 alone, 45 bases in frame from the first base. Library preparation employed 5' RACE. The sequencer was an Illumina HiSeq 2500. A second PCR of about 7 to 12 cycles was run with a J-beta primer mix and a sample-barcoded 5' primer. Each TCR beta cDNA molecule received a unique molecular identifier from a template-switch 5' adaptor carrying 12 random nucleotides. At least 2.5 million CDR3-containing paired-end reads were obtained from each sample. The Mint cDNA synthesis kit, primed by a TRBC-specific oligonucleotide, was used to synthesize first-strand cDNA from all RNA. Following uracil-DNA glycosylase treatment, a first 18-cycle PCR with universal primers M1SS and BC2_uni_R was performed on all cDNA. The original pipeline was this. For normalization, 1 million high-quality reads, each with a distinct molecular identifier, were randomly selected from each sample. Reads with shared molecular identifiers were discarded instead of being binned into consensus sequences. MiTCR, set to a Q25 quality threshold and the strictest error-elimination algorithm, was used for CDR3 identification, clonotype clustering and error correction. Lower-bound total TCR beta diversity was estimated with a nonparametric unseen species model using Euler transformation. TCRdb itself trimmed the public reads at Q25 with fastp, ran MiXCR and retained productive beta chains. Each CDR3 protein gets just one entry, which takes the most common genes and DNA from the rows behind it. These V and J calls rely on TCRdb rather than the paper's analysis. A total of over 1.5 million distinct CDR3 sequences appear in this sample, around 50% of them only once. In total, the top ten clones hold 2% to 2.5% of the sample.

About this clonotype: Its antigen specificity is not known. No much larger clonotype is one base removed from it; base qualities were not supplied.

The receptor comes from a woman aged 40 to 49 in good health. This receptor chain uses TRBV5-6 and TRBJ2-7, with TRBD2 perhaps the D gene, on 6 matching bases. The sample consisted of blood. The CDR3 region reads CASSSYGGRTYEQYF. The DNA is TGTGCCAGCAGCTCATACGGAGGGCGCACCTACGAGCAGTACTTC.